Listed here are 32 T cell receptor beta chains from one sample, sequenced in a study of cytomegalovirus exposure and HLA in healthy donors. PCR was performed using 60 Vbeta and 13 Jbeta primers. The table came from immunoSEQ multiplex PCR; TCRdb's copy has only in-frame clones and leaves some out. In the table there are approximately 130,000 clones, around 70% of which are singletons. The material sequenced was PBMCs. The receptors here all came from a man aged 30-40 years in good health and CMV-seronegative.

The V and J genes are TRBV7-3 and TRBJ2-3; D perhaps matches TRBD1 (7 bases). The V and J ends lost 4 bases and 7 bases respectively, with 12 bases between them. The CDR3 totals 13 residues. Germline V gene sequence: CDR1 SGHTA, CDR2 FQGTGA. The CDR3 DNA follows: TGTGCCAGCAGCTCCCCAGGGGGGAATACGCAGTATTTT. It codes for CASSSPGGNTQYF.

V gene TRBV30 combines with J gene TRBJ2-7; D is perhaps TRBD1 (6 bases). Germline CDR1 reads GTSNPN; CDR2 reads SVGIG (reference sequence). The CDR3 runs to 13 residues. Trimming cost V 4 bases and J 2 bases, with 12 bases left between them. This CDR3 reads CAWNSDRTYEQYF. The CDR3 region has the DNA TGTGCCTGGAATTCGGACAGAACCTACGAGCAGTACTTC.

This clone was detected only a few times. V and J are TRBV4-2 and TRBJ2-7; 12 nucleotides match TRBD2. The CDR3 runs 16 residues. V trimming: 1 base; J trimming: 3 bases; junction bases outside the gene matches: 4. Per germline, CDR1 LGHNA and CDR2 YNFKEQ. The CDR3 loop reads CASSQVSLAGGYEQYF. The CDR3 bases are TGTGCCAGCAGCCAAGTCTCACTAGCGGGGGGCTACGAGCAGTACTTC.

The V call is TRBV14, the J call TRBJ2-1, with D maybe TRBD2 (6 bases). Germline CDR1 is SGHDN and CDR2 is FVKESK. The ends were cut back, 4 bases at V and 8 bases at J, with 12 bases in the middle. The CDR3 covers 13 residues. The CDR3 sequence: CASSPSGRHEQFF. The CDR3 coding sequence is TGTGCCAGCAGCCCGTCCGGGAGACATGAGCAGTTCTTC.

The rearrangement uses TRBV14 and TRBJ2-1; 12 nucleotides match TRBD2. The CDR3 is made up of 16 amino acids. Germline V gene data show CDR1 as SGHDN and CDR2 as FVKESK. V was clipped by 5 bases and J by 6 bases; unmatched bases: 8. CDR3 sequence: CASSILAGGVGNEQFF. The CDR3 bases are TGTGCCAGCAGCATACTAGCGGGAGGCGTGGGCAATGAGCAGTTCTTC. Looking up the rest from reference TRBV14 and TRBJ2-1 gives the full variable domain: EAGVTQFPSHSVIEKGQTVTLRCDPISGHDNLYWYRRVMGKEIKFLLHFVKESKQDESGMPNNRFLAERTGGTYSTLKVQPAELEDSGVYFCASSILAGGVGNEQFFGPGTRLTVL.

This clone was counted a few times. The chain combines TRBV5-8 with TRBJ2-1, with D unresolved. Trimming pared 4 bases from V and 6 bases from J, leaving 11 bases between. Germline-derived CDR1 and CDR2 are SGHTS and YDEGEE. The length of the CDR3 is 13 residues. The CDR3 DNA reads TGTGCCAGCAGCATTCTTATAGCCAATGAGCAGTTCTTC. Its protein product is CASSILIANEQFF.

This chain links TRBV7-6 with TRBJ2-5; 9 nucleotides agree with TRBD1. V lost 5 bases, J lost 5 bases, and 6 bases stayed unmatched. This CDR3 comprises 14 residues. Germline V gene sequence: CDR1 SGHVS, CDR2 FNYEAQ. CDR3 region: CASSITGGRETQYF. The CDR3 DNA reads as TGTGCCAGCAGCATAACAGGGGGCCGGGAGACCCAGTACTTC.

This chain connects TRBV7-9 to TRBJ2-1; D perhaps matches TRBD2 (7 bases). Germline V gene lookup returns CDR1 SEHNR and CDR2 FQNEAQ (reference sequence). Trimming removed 5 bases at V and 7 bases at J, with 21 bases between. The length of the CDR3 is 16 residues. CDR3 nucleotides: TGTGCCAGCAGCCTAGGGGGGCCGGGGAGGGCTAATGAGCAGTTCTTC. It translates to CASSLGGPGRANEQFF.

The rearrangement joins TRBV6-5 to TRBJ1-6, with unresolved D. CDR3 size: 15 residues. Germline values: CDR1 MNHEY, CDR2 SVGAGI. With 0 bases removed from V and 9 bases from J, the gap between germline ends came to 12 bases. The DNA of the CDR3 is TGTGCCAGCAGTTACTCGACGGGATCTGCTTCACCCCTCCACTTT. Protein: CASSYSTGSASPLHF.

The V and J genes are TRBV28 and TRBJ1-1, with a possible D match to TRBD1 (6 bases). The germline V gene encodes CDR1 MDHEN and CDR2 SYDVKM. V was clipped by 2 bases and J by 1 base, with 11 bases between them. The CDR3 has 15 residues. Written as DNA, the CDR3 is TGTGCCAGCAGTTTAATAGGGGGAGAGAACACTGAAGCTTTCTTT. This sequence encodes CASSLIGGENTEAFF.

The rearrangement joins TRBV11-2 to TRBJ2-1, with 15 bases identical to TRBD2. Germline V gene lookup returns CDR1 SGHAT and CDR2 FQNNGV. CDR3 length: 18 amino acids. V dropped 5 bases and J dropped 12; count of bases not matched to a gene: 17. CDR3 DNA: TGTGCCAGCAGCCGTTTTGTCACCGGGACTAGCGGGGGGCAGGGGCAGTTCTTC. Its translation: CASSRFVTGTSGGQGQFF.

The chain uses TRBV9 and TRBJ2-3, with TRBD2 matching over 9 bases. The CDR3 runs to 17 residues. Germline CDR1 reads SGDLS; CDR2 reads YYNGEE. V dropped 0 bases and J dropped 6; count of bases not matched to a gene: 11. The CDR3 region has the DNA TGTGCCAGCAGCGTAGAGCGCGGGAGGGCCGGGTCGGATACGCAGTATTTT. It encodes CASSVERGRAGSDTQYF.

The chain carries TRBV29-1 and TRBJ1-2; 8 bases map to TRBD1. V lost 0 bases, J lost 4 bases, and 4 bases stayed unmatched. This CDR3 is 14 amino acids long. CDR1 is SQVTM and CDR2 is ANQGSEA in the germline V gene. The CDR3 region has the DNA TGCAGCGTTGAAGAGTTAGACAGGGGCTATGGCTACACCTTC. Translated, it gives CSVEELDRGYGYTF.

This chain uses TRBV15 with TRBJ1-5; 7 nucleotides match TRBD1. Trimming at V came to 1 base and at J to 1 base, leaving 4 bases not matched to a gene. Germline CDR1 LNHNV, CDR2 YYDKDF (reference sequence). CDR3 length: 16 residues. Here the CDR3 DNA reads TGTGCCACCAGCAGAGCGAGGGGGCAGAGCAATCAGCCCCAGCATTTT. Translated: CATSRARGQSNQPQHF.

The chain is built from TRBV28 and TRBJ2-1; 11 bases are shared with TRBD1. The V gene end was trimmed by 3 bases and the J gene end by 9 bases; junction bases not matched to a gene: 16. This CDR3 is 18 amino acids long. Per the germline V gene, CDR1 is MDHEN and CDR2 is SYDVKM. CDR3 nucleotides: TGTGCCAGCAGTTTGGACAGGGGGCTCGCGGGAGGGAAACGTGAGCAGTTCTTC. It yields the protein CASSLDRGLAGGKREQFF.

The chain employs TRBV19 and TRBJ2-2, with D uncertain. Germline CDR1 and CDR2: LNHDA and SQIVND (reference sequence). This CDR3 is 16 amino acids long. The ends were cut back, 1 base at V and 2 bases at J, with 11 bases in the middle. The CDR3: CASSIGRSLNTGELFF. The CDR3 region has the DNA TGTGCCAGTAGTATAGGTCGTAGTCTTAACACCGGGGAGCTGTTTTTT.

This clone was recorded once. The rearrangement uses TRBV28 and TRBJ1-1, with D possibly TRBD1 on 6 matching bases. V lost 3 bases to trimming and J lost 8 bases, with 13 bases between them. From germline, CDR1 is MDHEN and CDR2 SYDVKM. The CDR3 covers 13 residues. The CDR3 bases are TGTGCCAGCAGTTTCGGGGGGCTGGGGGAAGCTTTCTTT. Translating it yields CASSFGGLGEAFF.

The genes are TRBV15 and TRBJ2-7, with 9 bases aligning to TRBD2. Per the germline V gene, CDR1 is LNHNV and CDR2 is YYDKDF (reference sequence). Trimming took 4 bases from V and 5 from J; bases not matched to a gene: 9. The CDR3 is 15 amino acids. In nucleotides, the CDR3 is TGTGCCACCAGCAACGCGGGGGGGCTATTGGACGAGCAGTACTTC. It encodes CATSNAGGLLDEQYF. Full variable domain (outside the CDR3, taken from reference TRBV15 and TRBJ2-7): DAMVIQNPRYQVTQFGKPVTLSCSQTLNHNVMYWYQQKSSQAPKLLFHYYDKDFNNEADTPDNFQSRRPNTSFCFLDIRSPGLGDTAMYLCATSNAGGLLDEQYFGPGTRLTVT.

V gene TRBV4-2 combines with J gene TRBJ2-3, with D possibly TRBD1 on 5 matching bases. Deletions cut 0 bases from V and 0 bases from J, with 16 bases between. Germline CDR1 reads LGHNA; CDR2 reads YNFKEQ. The CDR3 loop spans 18 amino acids. CDR3 sequence (DNA): TGTGCCAGCAGCCAAGATGTCCGGCAGGGCCTTAGCACAGATACGCAGTATTTT. Its translation: CASSQDVRQGLSTDTQYF.

To note about this clone: The junction departs from germline at one end; a sequencing error may be responsible. V usage is TRBV7-7 and J usage is TRBJ2-5; 11 bases align to TRBD2. CDR3 length: 17 residues. Germline CDR1 reads SSHAT; CDR2 reads FNYEAQ (reference sequence). The CDR3 reads CASSRRLAGPVQETQYF. The CDR3 nucleotides are TGTGCTAGCAGCCGTCGACTAGCGGGGCCCGTCCAAGAGACCCAGTACTTC. Full variable domain (missing parts from reference TRBV7-7 and TRBJ2-5): GAGVSQSPRYKVTKRGQDVTLRCDPISSHATLYWYQQALGQGPEFLTYFNYEAQPDKSGLPSDRFSAERPEGSISTLTIQRTEQRDSAMYRCASSRRLAGPVQETQYFGPGTRLLVL.

The chain carries TRBV29-1 and TRBJ2-5, with D possibly being TRBD2 (5 bases). Germline V gene sequence: CDR1 SQVTM, CDR2 ANQGSEA. The CDR3 length is 12 residues. Trimming took 6 bases from V and 4 from J, leaving 12 bases between them. The CDR3 sequence: CSVIGVGETQYF. The CDR3 region has the DNA TGCAGCGTCATCGGGGTCGGAGAGACCCAGTACTTC.

This chain joins TRBV27 and TRBJ2-7; TRBD2 aligns across 10 bases. This CDR3 comprises 15 residues. Germline-derived CDR1 and CDR2 are MNHEY and SMNVEV (reference sequence). J was trimmed by 5 bases and V by 4 bases; bases with no gene match: 8. The CDR3 loop is CASSSRTSGFHEQYF. The CDR3 region has the DNA TGTGCCAGCAGTTCGCGGACTAGCGGATTTCACGAGCAGTACTTC.

This sequence joins TRBV19 and TRBJ1-2, with TRBD1 identical over 11 bases. Germline loops: CDR1 LNHDA, CDR2 SQIVND (reference sequence). There are 15 residues in the CDR3. After removal of 5 bases from V and 2 bases from J, the junction contained 4 bases not matched to a gene. CDR3: CASSLGTGGNYGYTF. The CDR3 DNA reads as TGTGCCAGTAGTTTAGGGACAGGGGGAAACTATGGCTACACCTTC.

This clone was detected a few times. The V and J genes are TRBV6-5 and TRBJ1-2, with 9 bases lining up with TRBD1. V shed 5 bases, J shed 7 bases, and the junction held 8 bases outside the gene matches. CDR1 is MNHEY and CDR2 is SVGAGI in the germline V gene. This CDR3 is built from 14 residues. CDR3 in amino acids: CASSHRDRVSGYTF. The DNA of the CDR3 is TGTGCCAGCAGTCACCGGGACAGGGTGTCTGGCTACACCTTC.

The rearrangement joins TRBV18 to TRBJ1-5; 9 nucleotides match TRBD1. There are 15 residues in the CDR3. Germline V gene data show CDR1 as KGHSH and CDR2 as LQKENI. The junction had 8 bases not matched to a gene; V was cut back by 5 bases and J by 6 bases. The CDR3 DNA reads as TGTGCCAGCTCAACCGGCGGGACAGGGATTCAGCCCCAGCATTTT. Encoded protein: CASSTGGTGIQPQHF. The complete variable domain, with remaining parts taken from reference TRBV18 and TRBJ1-5, reads NAGVMQNPRHLVRRRGQEARLRCSPMKGHSHVYWYRQLPEEGLKFMVYLQKENIIDESGMPKERFSAEFPKEGPSILRIQQVVRGDSAAYFCASSTGGTGIQPQHFGDGTRLSIL.

J is TRBJ2-7 and V is TRBV11-1; D perhaps matches TRBD1 (5 bases). V dropped 5 bases and J dropped 0 bases, with 17 bases sitting between them. This CDR3 contains 16 residues. Per germline, CDR1 SGHAT and CDR2 FQDESV (reference sequence). CDR3 region: CASSPQGNRYSYEQYF. The CDR3 DNA sequence: TGTGCCAGCAGCCCCCAGGGCAACCGATACTCCTACGAGCAGTACTTC.

The J gene is TRBJ1-1, the V gene TRBV18; D may be TRBD1 (5 bases). V was shortened by 6 bases and J by 1 base, with 12 bases between the two germline ends. Germline V lookup: CDR1 KGHSH, CDR2 LQKENI. The CDR3 runs to 14 residues. The CDR3 nucleotides are TGTGCCAGCTCTCTCACCAGGGAGAACACTGAAGCTTTCTTT. It is translated as CASSLTRENTEAFF. The full variable domain, rest sourced from reference TRBV18 and TRBJ1-1, is NAGVMQNPRHLVRRRGQEARLRCSPMKGHSHVYWYRQLPEEGLKFMVYLQKENIIDESGMPKERFSAEFPKEGPSILRIQQVVRGDSAAYFCASSLTRENTEAFFGQGTRLTVV.

The chain links TRBV7-2 to TRBJ1-5, with 10 bases matching TRBD1. V lost 4 bases, J lost 9 bases, and 3 bases stayed unmatched. Germline CDR1 and CDR2: SGHTA and FQGNSA. CDR3 length: 13 amino acids. Here the CDR3 reads CASSWTGGWPQHF. DNA for the CDR3: TGTGCCAGCAGCTGGACAGGGGGTTGGCCCCAGCATTTT.

The chain has TRBV7-9 and TRBJ1-2, with 10 bases aligning to TRBD1. Trimming at V came to 5 bases and at J to 8 bases, leaving 2 bases not matched to a gene. Germline CDR1 is SEHNR and CDR2 is FQNEAQ (reference sequence). The CDR3 runs to 12 residues. The CDR3 loop is CASSGTGVGYTF. Written as DNA, the CDR3 is TGTGCCAGCAGCGGGACAGGGGTCGGCTACACCTTC.

The chain combines TRBV5-4 with TRBJ2-3; no definite D call. The V end lost 8 bases, the J end lost 0 bases, and 16 bases lay between the germline ends. Germline loops: CDR1 SGHNT, CDR2 YYREEE (reference sequence). This CDR3 is built from 15 residues. For the CDR3, the DNA is TGTGCCAGTCGCATCGACATACAAAGCACAGATACGCAGTATTTT. Encoded protein: CASRIDIQSTDTQYF.

CDR3 nucleotide sequence: TGTGCCAGCAATATCCAGGGGACAGAACAAGAGACCCAGTACTTC. It encodes CASNIQGTEQETQYF. The V gene is TRBV2, the J gene TRBJ2-5; 7 nucleotides agree with TRBD1. There are 15 residues in the CDR3. Germline V gene data show CDR1 as SNHLY and CDR2 as FYNNEI. J lost 2 bases, V lost 7 bases, and 10 bases had no gene match.

This clone was counted once. The chain links TRBV4-2 to TRBJ2-7; the D gene is possibly TRBD2 (5 bases). CDR1 LGHNA and CDR2 YNFKEQ come from the germline V gene. This CDR3 region has 14 residues. V was pared by 4 bases and J by 3 bases, with 13 bases between. The CDR3 protein is CASSPRGSFYEQYF. CDR3 DNA: TGTGCCAGCAGCCCACGGGGAAGCTTCTACGAGCAGTACTTC.